Below, 11 T cell receptor beta chains from the same sample are listed, as sequenced in a study of neurological immune-mediated disorders. TCRdb reanalysed the 5' RACE reads using MiXCR and keeps one entry per CDR3 protein. The table lists under 35,000 distinct CDR3 sequences, less than 25% of them singletons. Sequences were obtained from CD4+ T cells from blood. These receptors came from a man between 50 and 59 years old with HTLV-1-associated myelopathy (HAM/TSP).

This clonotype was counted at least ten times. CDR3 nucleotides: TGCGCCAGCAGCGCCGGAACATCCACCCCCATTAATGAAAAACTGTTTTTT. As protein: CASSAGTSTPINEKLFF. The rearrangement joins TRBV5-1 to TRBJ1-4; D is unresolved. In germline, CDR1 is SGHRS, CDR2 YFSETQ. The CDR3 totals 17 residues. Trimming left V 4 bases short and J 4 bases short, with 20 bases between.

V usage is TRBV7-9 and J usage is TRBJ2-1; 9 nucleotides align to TRBD1. CDR1 SEHNR and CDR2 FQNEAQ come from the germline V gene (reference sequence). The CDR3 covers 15 residues. V lost 6 bases, J lost 5 bases, and 8 bases stayed unmatched. The CDR3 sequence is CASRTTGGRNNEQFF. The CDR3 DNA is TGTGCCAGCAGGACCACAGGGGGCAGGAACAATGAGCAGTTCTTC. The variable domain in full, with the rest retrieved from reference TRBV7-9 and TRBJ2-1, is DTGVSQNPRHKITKRGQNVTFRCDPISEHNRLYWYRQTLGQGPEFLTYFQNEAQLEKSRLLSDRFSAERPKGSFSTLEIQRTEQGDSAMYLCASRTTGGRNNEQFFGPGTRLTVL.

The table lists this clonotype with many counts. The chain recombines TRBV20-1 with TRBJ1-6; 7 bases line up with TRBD1. This CDR3 is 16 amino acids long. V lost 2 bases to trimming and J lost 8 bases; unmatched junction nucleotides: 12. Germline assignment: CDR1 DFQATT and CDR2 SNEGSKA (reference sequence). The CDR3 nucleotides are TGCAGTGCTAGAAACCCCCGAGACAGGGAGGATTCACCCCTCCACTTT. Encoded protein: CSARNPRDREDSPLHF.

This clonotype has ten or more counts. The gene calls are TRBV5-1 and TRBJ2-2, with 11 bases identical to TRBD2. CDR1 is SGHRS and CDR2 is YFSETQ in the germline V gene. CDR3 length: 15 amino acids. Trimming took 9 bases from V and 4 from J; bases not matched to a gene: 8. CDR3 in DNA: TGCGCCACCTCCGCCGGGACTAGCGGCACCGGGGAGCTGTTTTTT. Protein sequence: CATSAGTSGTGELFF.

The table lists this clonotype with many counts. The rearrangement uses TRBV27 and TRBJ1-6, with 8 bases matching TRBD1. J gave up 10 bases and V 0 bases, and 8 bases lay outside the gene matches. The CDR3 runs to 16 residues. Per germline, CDR1 MNHEY and CDR2 SMNVEV (reference sequence). The CDR3 coding sequence is TGTGCCAGCAGTTTATCCCGCAGGGGGCTCGAGTCACCCCTCCACTTT. It encodes CASSLSRRGLESPLHF.

This clonotype has at least ten counts. The chain has TRBV5-5 and TRBJ1-2, with D maybe TRBD1 (5 bases). V was trimmed by 1 base and J by 8 bases, leaving 12 bases between them. Germline CDR1 reads SGHKS; CDR2 reads YYEKEE (reference sequence). The CDR3 runs 13 residues. CDR3 protein: CASSLLGGRGYTF. The CDR3 DNA follows: TGTGCCAGCAGCTTGCTGGGGGGTCGGGGCTACACCTTC.

Only one count was recorded for this clonotype. The genes are TRBV10-3 and TRBJ1-2; D unclear. Germline V gene data show CDR1 as ENHRY and CDR2 as SYGVKD. V lost 6 bases, J lost 4 bases, and 12 bases lay in between. This CDR3 has 13 amino acids. In DNA, the CDR3 is TGTGCCATCAGCGCGGACTGGAGCTATGGCTACACCTTC. Translated: CAISADWSYGYTF.

V and J are TRBV7-9 and TRBJ2-7; TRBD1 matches at 9 bases. Germline V gene lookup returns CDR1 SEHNR and CDR2 FQNEAQ (reference sequence). The V gene end was trimmed by 5 bases and the J gene end by 5 bases; junction bases not matched to a gene: 7. This CDR3 has 14 amino acids. The CDR3 DNA is TGTGCCAGCAGCCAGGGACAGGGTATCGACGAGCAGTACTTC. Protein: CASSQGQGIDEQYF.

In this sample, this clonotype turned up many times. The V gene is TRBV7-3, the J gene TRBJ1-1; D gene ambiguous. The CDR3 is made up of 15 amino acids. Trimming removed 0 bases from V and 3 bases from J, with 11 bases in between. Germline CDR1 is SGHTA and CDR2 is FQGTGA. CDR3: CASSLTHEGYTEAFF. As DNA, the CDR3 is TGTGCCAGCAGCTTAACGCATGAGGGTTACACTGAAGCTTTCTTT.

This clonotype was recorded at least ten times. The chain couples TRBV5-1 to TRBJ1-1, with a weak D call TRBD1 (6 bases). In germline, CDR1 is SGHRS, CDR2 YFSETQ. V was cut by 4 bases and J by 0 bases, with 19 bases left in between. This CDR3 spans 17 amino acids. Here the CDR3 reads CASSLKSGEDMNTEAFF. The DNA for the CDR3 is TGCGCCAGCAGCCTTAAGTCAGGGGAGGATATGAACACTGAAGCTTTCTTT.

This clonotype was observed at least ten times. The chain joins TRBV5-5 to TRBJ2-7; D uncertain. The germline V and J ends were trimmed by 1 base and 3 bases, with 8 bases remaining between them. The CDR3 runs to 13 residues. In germline, CDR1 is SGHKS, CDR2 YYEKEE (reference sequence). DNA of the CDR3: TGTGCCAGCAGCTTGCAGGATGTCTACGAGCAGTACTTC. Amino acid sequence: CASSLQDVYEQYF.